These T cell receptor beta chains were read from a single sample in a study of monozygotic twins with cystic fibrosis. This table comes from immunoSEQ multiplex PCR, and its TCRdb copy is limited to in-frame clones, with some not included. Altogether approximately 10,000 clones are present, 98% being singletons, with the ten largest covering 0.2% to 0.3%. Specimen: blood. These receptors were taken from a girl aged 2 to 9 with cystic fibrosis. Both conserved end residues are trimmed from each CDR3. The D gene is left open where the match is weak.

TRBV27	TRBD2	TRBJ2-1	ASTETWGGVGEQF
TRBV7-9	.	TRBJ1-2	ASSLAGEIQLKGYT
TRBV10-1	.	TRBJ2-3	ASSEQTSGTDTQY
TRBV30	.	TRBJ1-2	AWSVLYGVYGYT
TRBV6-5	.	TRBJ1-3	ASRVQFSSGNTIY
TRBV19	.	TRBJ2-1	ASSKQGSSYNEQF
TRBV6-5	.	TRBJ2-7	ASSTPYEQY
TRBV5-1	.	TRBJ1-2	ASSLVAGIGGGYT
TRBV4-2	.	TRBJ2-7	ASSQEGDEQY
TRBV7-2	TRBD1	TRBJ2-7	ASSSWVTGQGPYEQY
TRBV4-1	TRBD1	TRBJ2-7	ASSQPPGQGTYEQY
TRBV27	.	TRBJ1-5	ASRHPWWDSNQPQH
TRBV14	TRBD2	TRBJ2-5	ASSQGSGSRQETQY
TRBV5-4	.	TRBJ1-4	ASSLSGPTNEKLF
TRBV5-3	.	TRBJ2-2	ARSLNVNGELF
TRBV6-6	.	TRBJ1-1	ASSYTGRSEAF
TRBV25-1	.	TRBJ2-6	ASSRQGPGANVLT
TRBV7-2	.	TRBJ2-2	ASSSGLSNTGELF
TRBV15	.	TRBJ2-2	ATRPPGGATGELF
TRBV7-2	.	TRBJ2-7	ASSISYSYEQY
TRBV27	.	TRBJ2-7	ASGHWDTNYEQY
TRBV7-9	.	TRBJ2-7	ASSAPGTEVYEQY
TRBV10-2	.	TRBJ2-7	ASSEILYEQY
TRBV6-1	TRBD2	TRBJ2-7	ASGGAGGPYEQY
TRBV7-9	.	TRBJ1-1	ASSDNNRPLNTEAF
TRBV5-4	TRBD1	TRBJ2-1	ASSRRGQGRNEQF
TRBV18	TRBD1	TRBJ2-1	ASSHSGTGSDNEQF
TRBV5-1	TRBD2	TRBJ2-2	ASSPGLASTGELF
TRBV9	.	TRBJ1-5	ASSAGDSNQPQH
TRBV28	.	TRBJ1-2	ASSSGGLTYGYT
TRBV6-1	TRBD2	TRBJ2-7	ASSDRGLAGYEQY
TRBV4-2	.	TRBJ1-2	ASSQDTRGFNYGYT
TRBV11-3	.	TRBJ2-2	ASSLGGTGELF
TRBV28	.	TRBJ2-7	ASSLTGASSYEQY
TRBV7-2	.	TRBJ2-1	ASSLDEGYNEQF
TRBV27	.	TRBJ2-2	ASSRAGELF
TRBV11-2	TRBD1	TRBJ2-7	ASSPSVGTGVHEQY
TRBV18	TRBD1	TRBJ1-1	ATVQGLDTEAF
TRBV5-1	.	TRBJ2-3	ASSFETDYTQY
TRBV6-6	TRBD1	TRBJ1-5	ASSYSKGARIQPQH
TRBV5-4	.	TRBJ2-7	ASSSKKRSPYEQY
TRBV4-3	.	TRBJ1-2	ASSQADQGYGYT
TRBV28	TRBD1	TRBJ1-5	ASSPDRDGNQPQH
TRBV19	.	TRBJ1-1	ASLRYPGASGMNTEAF
TRBV2	.	TRBJ2-1	ASRFWSPWTGNNEQF
TRBV7-8	.	TRBJ1-3	ASSQGNTIY
TRBV4-1	TRBD1	TRBJ1-4	ASSQDPPRQGAGEKLF
TRBV11-2	TRBD1	TRBJ2-7	ASSLVQGASYEQY
TRBV6-1	.	TRBJ1-1	ASSERGRANTEAF
TRBV4-1	TRBD1	TRBJ1-2	ASSQGTGGTHYGYT
TRBV5-6	.	TRBJ1-2	ASSLGHDHYGYT
TRBV6-4	TRBD2	TRBJ2-3	ASITKTSGRDTQY
TRBV7-9	TRBD2	TRBJ2-5	ASSSHQGLAGAQETQY
TRBV5-4	.	TRBJ2-1	ASSSDNEQF
TRBV5-4	.	TRBJ2-5	ASFDGEETQY